Only a few counts were recorded for the clone carrying this TCR beta chain. Since all of the isolated RNA was reverse transcribed, expressed TCRB transcripts were what got sequenced. Here immunoSEQ multiplex PCR was the method, and the copy in TCRdb shows in-frame clones only, minus some. The sample has 850,000 to 900,000 clones; 15% to 20% are singletons. The data are from a study of beta chain features in type 1 diabetes. The V gene end was trimmed by 3 bases and the J gene end by 0 bases; junction bases not matched to a gene: 1. Germline lookup yields CDR1 MDHEN and CDR2 SYDVKM. CDR3 length: 15 residues.

Sequenced material: naive CD4+ T cells from blood. The chain joins TRBV28 to TRBJ2-2; 7 nucleotides match TRBD2. This receptor was identified in a young woman in good health. CDR3 sequence (DNA): TGTGCCAGCAGTTTGGCGGGGGCGAACACCGGGGAGCTGTTTTTT. It codes for CASSLAGANTGELFF.